The rows below give T cell receptor beta chains drawn from one sample of a study of blood T cell repertoires in COVID-19. The method was immunoSEQ multiplex PCR; TCRdb's version includes in-frame clones alone and lacks a portion of them. The sample consists of 70,000 to 100,000 clones, roughly 78% of them appearing once. Sequenced material: peripheral blood. Receptors were obtained from a man over 45 with active or convalescent COVID-19. Each CDR3 is given with its conserved first and last residue. The D gene is left open where the match is weak. Expanded clones get a size class; other rows say once, few or many, or leave the size out.

j_gene,d_gene,abundance,v_gene,CDR3aa,CDR3nt
TRBJ1-3,.,.,TRBV19,CASSIGARNTIYF,TGTGCCAGTAGTATAGGGGCACGAAACACCATATATTTT
TRBJ2-1,TRBD1,.,TRBV7-2,CASSFRDRVSDEQFF,TGTGCCAGCAGCTTCCGGGACAGGGTGTCCGATGAGCAGTTCTTC
TRBJ1-2,TRBD1,.,TRBV19,CASSVPGTGPYGYTF,TGTGCCAGTAGTGTCCCCGGGACAGGGCCCTATGGCTACACCTTC
TRBJ2-2,TRBD1,.,TRBV28,CASSFPPGQGNTGELFF,TGTGCCAGCAGTTTCCCCCCGGGACAGGGAAACACCGGGGAGCTGTTTTTT
TRBJ1-2,.,few,TRBV18,CASSPRGGEYGYTF,TGTGCCAGCTCCCCGCGGGGAGGGGAGTATGGCTACACCTTC
TRBJ2-3,TRBD1,.,TRBV11-3,CASSRTGEDTQYF,TGTGCCAGCAGTCGGACAGGGGAGGATACGCAGTATTTT
TRBJ2-2,TRBD1,.,TRBV30,CAWSISGTGVTGELFF,TGTGCCTGGAGTATCTCCGGGACAGGAGTCACCGGGGAGCTGTTTTTT
TRBJ2-5,TRBD2,.,TRBV5-1,CASNQMGGETQYF,TGCGCCAGCAACCAAATGGGAGGGGAGACCCAGTACTTC
TRBJ1-5,TRBD1,few,TRBV19,CATPTDGGQGKAQPQHF,TGTGCCACCCCAACCGATGGGGGACAGGGAAAAGCTCAGCCCCAGCATTTT
TRBJ2-3,.,.,TRBV5-1,CASSSLPGSTDTQYF,TGCGCCAGCAGCTCACTTCCAGGGAGCACAGATACGCAGTATTTT
TRBJ1-1,TRBD1,.,TRBV6-5,CASSYTTGGSGAFF,TGTGCCAGCAGTTACACGACAGGGGGCAGTGGAGCTTTCTTT
TRBJ2-2,TRBD1,.,TRBV7-6,CASSLSDRVAGELFF,TGTGCCAGCAGCTTATCTGACAGGGTGGCCGGGGAGCTGTTTTTT
TRBJ2-2,.,.,TRBV19,CASSPPGGITGELFF,TGTGCCAGTAGTCCCCCAGGGGGGATCACCGGGGAGCTGTTTTTT
TRBJ1-6,.,.,TRBV27,CASSPDGFLRGSPLHF,TGTGCCAGCAGTCCTGATGGTTTCCTAAGGGGATCACCCCTCCACTTT
TRBJ2-5,.,.,TRBV5-1,CASSPNQRRETQYF,TGCGCCAGCAGCCCGAACCAGCGGCGGGAGACCCAGTACTTC
TRBJ1-2,.,.,TRBV28,CASSLGGEPYGYTF,TGTGCCAGCAGTTTAGGGGGGGAGCCCTATGGCTACACCTTC
TRBJ2-1,TRBD2,.,TRBV3-1/TRBV3-2,CASSQLAGGRHNEQFF,TGTGCCAGCAGCCAACTAGCGGGGGGGCGACACAATGAGCAGTTCTTC
TRBJ2-7,TRBD1,.,TRBV4-3,CASSLSGTGSSYEQYF,TGCGCCAGCAGCCTGTCCGGGACAGGCAGCTCCTACGAGCAGTACTTC
TRBJ2-4,TRBD1,.,TRBV3-1/TRBV3-2,CASRPTGGAGNIQYF,TGTGCCAGCAGACCTACAGGGGGCGCCGGAAACATTCAGTACTTC
TRBJ2-1,TRBD1,.,TRBV5-6,CASSPGPRDRVHEQFF,TGTGCCAGCAGCCCCGGTCCCCGGGACAGGGTCCATGAGCAGTTCTTC
TRBJ2-2,.,few,TRBV4-3,CASSHSRGASGELFF,TGCGCCAGCAGCCATAGCAGGGGTGCGTCCGGGGAGCTGTTTTTT
TRBJ2-5,.,.,TRBV28,CASSPLRVQETQYF,TGTGCCAGCAGTCCCCTCAGGGTCCAAGAGACCCAGTACTTC
TRBJ1-4,.,.,TRBV28,CASSLAVPPEKLFF,TGTGCCAGCAGTTTAGCAGTCCCCCCTGAAAAACTGTTTTTT
TRBJ2-2,TRBD1,few,TRBV29-1,CSVPGQGANTGELFF,TGCAGCGTTCCGGGACAGGGGGCGAACACCGGGGAGCTGTTTTTT
TRBJ1-1,.,.,TRBV21-1,CASSKAKGVNTEAFF,TGTGCCAGCAGCAAAGCGAAAGGGGTGAACACTGAAGCTTTCTTT
TRBJ2-1,.,.,TRBV24-1,CATSDPGVEGSYNEQFF,TGTGCCACCAGTGACCCCGGCGTGGAGGGCTCCTACAATGAGCAGTTCTTC
TRBJ2-3,.,once,TRBV7-2,CASSSPGTPLNTDTQYF,TGTGCCAGCAGCTCCCCCGGGACACCCCTCAACACAGATACGCAGTATTTT
TRBJ2-7,TRBD1,few,TRBV9,CASSADTTGDEQYF,TGTGCCAGCAGCGCCGATACAACAGGGGACGAGCAGTACTTC
TRBJ1-1,TRBD1,.,TRBV19,CASSRDRATEAFF,TGTGCCAGTAGTCGCGACAGGGCCACTGAAGCTTTCTTT
TRBJ2-2,.,.,TRBV12-3/TRBV12-4,CASRTRAGELFF,TGTGCCAGCCGGACTCGAGCCGGGGAGCTGTTTTTT
TRBJ1-2,.,.,TRBV19,CASSISSDSAYGYTF,TGTGCCAGTAGTATAAGTTCCGACAGCGCCTATGGCTACACCTTC
TRBJ1-2,TRBD1,once,TRBV24-1,CATSEDGTGGYGYTF,TGTGCCACCAGTGAGGACGGGACAGGGGGCTATGGCTACACCTTC
TRBJ2-7,TRBD1,.,TRBV6-2/TRBV6-3,CASSYSRDRVRVFGYEQYF,TGTGCCAGCAGTTACTCCCGGGACAGGGTGAGGGTTTTCGGCTACGAGCAGTACTTC
TRBJ2-7,TRBD1,.,TRBV18,CASSPWDRSPEQYF,TGTGCCAGCTCACCATGGGACAGATCCCCCGAGCAGTACTTC
TRBJ2-1,TRBD2,.,TRBV28,CASSPFQRGGQVNNEQFF,TGTGCCAGCAGCCCCTTCCAGCGGGGGGGCCAAGTTAACAATGAGCAGTTCTTC
TRBJ1-4,.,.,TRBV19,CASTPGLGATNEKLFF,TGTGCCAGTACCCCGGGACTCGGGGCAACTAATGAAAAACTGTTTTTT
TRBJ2-5,TRBD2,.,TRBV9,CASSVSGGAGETQYF,TGTGCCAGCAGCGTTAGCGGGGGGGCGGGAGAGACCCAGTACTTC
TRBJ2-5,.,once,TRBV3-1/TRBV3-2,CASSQEATGVETQYF,TGTGCCAGCAGCCAAGAGGCGACAGGAGTAGAGACCCAGTACTTC
TRBJ2-5,.,.,TRBV6-5,CASSYSPRGKETQYF,TGTGCCAGCAGTTACTCCCCCCGGGGGAAAGAGACCCAGTACTTC
TRBJ2-5,TRBD1,few,TRBV5-4,CASSSGRDRGRGETQYF,TGTGCCAGCAGCTCTGGCAGGGACAGGGGGCGGGGAGAGACCCAGTACTTC
TRBJ1-5,.,.,TRBV12-2,CASRLRGRCNQPQHF,TGTGCAAGTCGCCTTAGGGGTAGGTGCAATCAGCCCCAGCATTTT
TRBJ1-1,TRBD1,.,TRBV9,CASSVGPGGLTEAFF,TGTGCCAGCAGCGTAGGCCCAGGGGGCCTCACTGAAGCTTTCTTT
TRBJ1-2,.,once,TRBV29-1,CSVSDRSLGYTF,TGCAGCGTATCCGACAGGTCCCTCGGCTACACCTTC
TRBJ2-7,TRBD2,.,TRBV30,CAWSVSGGVYEQYF,TGTGCCTGGAGTGTGAGTGGGGGGGTCTACGAGCAGTACTTC
TRBJ2-3,.,.,TRBV6-2/TRBV6-3,CASSPDITDTQYF,TGTGCCAGCAGTCCCGACATCACAGATACGCAGTATTTT
TRBJ1-5,TRBD1,.,TRBV5-8,CASSLVGTAYSNQPQHF,TGTGCCAGCAGCTTGGTTGGGACAGCTTATAGCAATCAGCCCCAGCATTTT
TRBJ2-1,TRBD1,.,TRBV11-2,CASSLGQGSSYNEQFF,TGTGCCAGCAGCTTAGGACAGGGCAGCTCCTACAATGAGCAGTTCTTC
TRBJ2-7,TRBD1,once,TRBV7-2,CASSWDSSYEQYF,TGTGCCAGCAGCTGGGACAGCTCCTACGAGCAGTACTTC
TRBJ2-2,TRBD2,.,TRBV28,CASSLSTSGVTGELFF,TGTGCCAGCAGTTTGTCGACTAGCGGAGTTACCGGGGAGCTGTTTTTT
TRBJ1-1,.,.,TRBV30,CAWNRGGNTEAFF,TGTGCCTGGAATCGGGGAGGGAACACTGAAGCTTTCTTT
TRBJ1-5,TRBD1,few,TRBV10-3,CAIREDRGSSNQPQHF,TGTGCCATCAGGGAAGACAGGGGGTCTAGCAATCAGCCCCAGCATTTT
TRBJ2-7,.,.,TRBV5-1,CASGPTGDYEQYF,TGCGCCAGCGGCCCCACAGGCGACTACGAGCAGTACTTC
TRBJ2-1,.,.,TRBV15,CATSRGSSRAFANEQFF,TGTGCCACCAGCAGAGGTAGTAGCCGTGCCTTTGCCAATGAGCAGTTCTTC